This TCR beta chain appears in the sequencing data of a study of blood T cell repertoires in COVID-19. For the study at large: COVID-19 samples collected from the United States, Italy and Spain covered acute and convalescent phases. Sample material is recorded as cDNA or gDNA derived from T cells, B-cell-depleted T cells, or PBMCs.

This CDR3 spans 13 amino acids. V was pared by 5 bases and J by 7 bases, with 12 bases between. Germline V gene sequence: CDR1 MNHEY, CDR2 SMNVEV (reference sequence). In the source study's methods: Amplified reference gene primers provided the basis for estimating nucleated cell counts. Repertoires were generated with immunoSEQ multiplex PCR, while TCRdb's copy carries only in-frame clones and drops some. Clonal size and the V and J genes are those of that table, whereas D and trimming came from the DNA. The sample has about 350,000 clones, about 88% seen once. The TCR comes from a woman aged 25 to 39 who had recovered from COVID-19. The V call is TRBV27, the J call TRBJ2-1; D possibly corresponds to TRBD2 (5 bases). Sequencing input: PBMCs or T cells enriched from blood (not recorded which). CDR3 coding DNA: TGTGCCAGCAGTCTGGCCCCGGGGAATGAGCAGTTCTTC. It codes for CASSLAPGNEQFF.